A selection of T cell receptor beta chains follows, all from one sample in a study of CXCR3-negative and CXCR3-positive naive CD8 T cells. Reprocessing the 5' RACE reads, TCRdb reports a single entry for every CDR3 protein and omits DNA. This table holds under 85,000 distinct CDR3 sequences. The sample consisted of naive CXCR3- CD8+ T cells from blood. Receptors were obtained from a human donor in good health. Some clones in this sample may be carry-over from other donors' samples. CDR3s include the opening cysteine and the closing phenylalanine or tryptophan.

CDR3 length: 15
J gene: TRBJ1-1
V gene: TRBV12-3/TRBV12-4
CDR3 protein: CASRDLLEPHTEAFF

CDR3 length: 14
J gene: TRBJ2-7
V gene: TRBV11-2
CDR3 protein: CASSFQGAAFEQYF

CDR3 length: 15
J gene: TRBJ2-5
V gene: TRBV14
CDR3 protein: CASSQARERQETQYF

CDR3 length: 16
J gene: TRBJ2-2
V gene: TRBV6-5
CDR3 protein: CASNFNEGPNTGELFF

CDR3 length: 15
J gene: TRBJ2-1
V gene: TRBV29-1
CDR3 protein: CSVEDLVPPPYEQFF

CDR3 length: 19
J gene: TRBJ2-1
V gene: TRBV3-1
CDR3 protein: CASSQDLGLAVSSYNEQFF

CDR3 length: 13
J gene: TRBJ2-7
V gene: TRBV29-1
CDR3 protein: CSASVGLSYEQYF

CDR3 length: 12
J gene: TRBJ2-7
V gene: TRBV29-1
CDR3 protein: CSVVTGSDEQYF

CDR3 length: 16
J gene: TRBJ2-2
V gene: TRBV21-1
CDR3 protein: CASSKAPGEVTGELFF

CDR3 length: 15
J gene: TRBJ2-7
V gene: TRBV27
CDR3 protein: CASSPIGLSSYEQYF

CDR3 length: 16
J gene: TRBJ1-5
V gene: TRBV4-3
CDR3 protein: CASSQDATGGFQPQHF

CDR3 length: 15
J gene: TRBJ2-7
V gene: TRBV29-1
CDR3 protein: CSVVQGTTPSYEQYF

CDR3 length: 13
J gene: TRBJ1-6
V gene: TRBV9
CDR3 protein: CASAAGSNSPLHF

CDR3 length: 17
J gene: TRBJ2-5
V gene: TRBV10-3
CDR3 protein: CATRPGLAAQREETQYF

CDR3 length: 21
J gene: TRBJ2-2
V gene: TRBV7-9
CDR3 protein: CASSLGAAGTGGIEATGELFF

CDR3 length: 13
J gene: TRBJ2-7
V gene: TRBV5-1
CDR3 protein: CASSFGGAYEQYF

CDR3 length: 12
J gene: TRBJ2-7
V gene: TRBV12-3/TRBV12-4
CDR3 protein: CASSPRPYEQYF

CDR3 length: 12
J gene: TRBJ1-1
V gene: TRBV12-3/TRBV12-4
CDR3 protein: CASSPNRAEAFF

CDR3 length: 13
J gene: TRBJ2-1
V gene: TRBV19
CDR3 protein: CAISEDFYNEQFF

CDR3 length: 15
J gene: TRBJ1-1
V gene: TRBV20-1
CDR3 protein: CSARDLGGEDTEAFF

CDR3 length: 14
J gene: TRBJ1-1
V gene: TRBV20-1
CDR3 protein: CSAVRIQGYTEAFF